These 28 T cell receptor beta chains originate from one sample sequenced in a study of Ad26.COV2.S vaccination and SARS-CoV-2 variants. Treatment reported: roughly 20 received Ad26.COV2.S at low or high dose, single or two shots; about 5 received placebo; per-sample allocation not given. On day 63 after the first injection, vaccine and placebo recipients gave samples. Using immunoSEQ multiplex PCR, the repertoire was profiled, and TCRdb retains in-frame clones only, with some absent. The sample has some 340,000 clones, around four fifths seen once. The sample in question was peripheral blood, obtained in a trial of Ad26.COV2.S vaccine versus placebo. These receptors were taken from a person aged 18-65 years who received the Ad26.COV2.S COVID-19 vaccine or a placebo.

The CDR3 protein is CASSSPGQGDYGYTF. DNA of the CDR3: TGTGCCAGCAGCTCCCCGGGACAGGGAGACTATGGCTACACCTTC. This chain connects TRBV6-5 to TRBJ1-2; 9 bases agree with TRBD1. Germline V gene sequence: CDR1 MNHEY, CDR2 SVGAGI. V lost 6 bases and J lost 3; bases outside the gene matches: 8. This CDR3 comprises 15 residues.

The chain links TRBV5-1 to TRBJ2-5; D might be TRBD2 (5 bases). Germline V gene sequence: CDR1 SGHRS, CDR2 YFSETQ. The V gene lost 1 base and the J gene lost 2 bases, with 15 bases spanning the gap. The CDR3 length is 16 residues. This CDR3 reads CASSLRSSLGQETQYF. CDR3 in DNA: TGCGCCAGCAGCTTGCGGTCTAGCCTGGGTCAAGAGACCCAGTACTTC. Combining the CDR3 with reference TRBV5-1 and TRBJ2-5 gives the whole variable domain KAGVTQTPRYLIKTRGQQVTLSCSPISGHRSVSWYQQTPGQGLQFLFEYFSETQRNKGNFPGRFSGRQFSNSRSEMNVSTLELGDSALYLCASSLRSSLGQETQYFGPGTRLLVL.

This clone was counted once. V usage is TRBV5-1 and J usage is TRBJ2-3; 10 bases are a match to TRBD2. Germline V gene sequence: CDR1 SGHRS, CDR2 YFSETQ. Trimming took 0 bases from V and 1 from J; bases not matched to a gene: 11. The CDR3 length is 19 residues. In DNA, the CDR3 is TGCGCCAGCAGCTTGGCCATAGCGGGGGGCCAACTCGGCACAGATACGCAGTATTTT. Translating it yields CASSLAIAGGQLGTDTQYF.

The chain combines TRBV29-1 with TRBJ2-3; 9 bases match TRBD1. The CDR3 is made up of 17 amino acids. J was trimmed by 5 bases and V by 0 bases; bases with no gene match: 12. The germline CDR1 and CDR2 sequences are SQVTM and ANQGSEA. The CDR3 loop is CSVEDLGDRAWGDTQYF. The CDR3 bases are TGCAGCGTTGAAGATTTGGGGGACAGGGCCTGGGGAGATACGCAGTATTTT.

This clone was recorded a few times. The CDR3 spells CASSFHSNQPQHF. CDR3 nucleotide sequence: TGTGCCAGCAGTTTCCATAGCAATCAGCCCCAGCATTTT. This sequence joins TRBV12-3 or TRBV12-4 and TRBJ1-5; D is undetermined. V dropped 3 bases and J dropped 0 bases, with 3 bases sitting between them. This CDR3 has 13 amino acids.

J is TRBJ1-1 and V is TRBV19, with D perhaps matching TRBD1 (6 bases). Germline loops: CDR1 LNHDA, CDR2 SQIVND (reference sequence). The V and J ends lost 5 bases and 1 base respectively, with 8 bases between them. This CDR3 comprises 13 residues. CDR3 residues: CASSPQGNTEAFF. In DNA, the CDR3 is TGTGCCAGTAGTCCACAGGGGAACACTGAAGCTTTCTTT.

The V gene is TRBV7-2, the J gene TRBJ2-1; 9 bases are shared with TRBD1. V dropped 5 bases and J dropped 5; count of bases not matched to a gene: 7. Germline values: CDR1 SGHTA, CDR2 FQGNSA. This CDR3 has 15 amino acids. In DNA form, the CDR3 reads TGTGCCAGCAGCGCCGGGACAGGGAATCACAATGAGCAGTTCTTC. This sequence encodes CASSAGTGNHNEQFF.

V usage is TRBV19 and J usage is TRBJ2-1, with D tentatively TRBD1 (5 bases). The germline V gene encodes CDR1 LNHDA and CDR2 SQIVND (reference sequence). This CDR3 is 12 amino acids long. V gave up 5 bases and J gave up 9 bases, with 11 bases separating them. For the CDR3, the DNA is TGTGCCAGTAGTTTCAGGGTGGGTGAGCAGTTCTTC. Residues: CASSFRVGEQFF.

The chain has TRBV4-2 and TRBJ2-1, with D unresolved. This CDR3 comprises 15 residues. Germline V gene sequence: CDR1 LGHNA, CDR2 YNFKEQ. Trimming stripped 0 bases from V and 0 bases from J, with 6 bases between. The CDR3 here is CASSQEGGSYNEQFF. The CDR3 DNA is TGTGCCAGCAGCCAAGAGGGCGGCTCCTACAATGAGCAGTTCTTC.

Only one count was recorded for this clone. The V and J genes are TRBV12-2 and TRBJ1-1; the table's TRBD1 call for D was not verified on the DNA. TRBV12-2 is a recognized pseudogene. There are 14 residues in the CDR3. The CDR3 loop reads CASRLNTRNTEAFF. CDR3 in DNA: TGTGCAAGTCGCTTAAATACAAGGAACACTGAAGCTTTCTTT.

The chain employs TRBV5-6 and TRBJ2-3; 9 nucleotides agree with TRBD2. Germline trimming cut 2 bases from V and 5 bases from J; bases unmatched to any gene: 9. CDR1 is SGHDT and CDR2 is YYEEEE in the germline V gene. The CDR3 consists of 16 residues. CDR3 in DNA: TGTGCCAGCAGCTTCAAGACTAGCGGTTCGGTAGATACGCAGTATTTT. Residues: CASSFKTSGSVDTQYF.

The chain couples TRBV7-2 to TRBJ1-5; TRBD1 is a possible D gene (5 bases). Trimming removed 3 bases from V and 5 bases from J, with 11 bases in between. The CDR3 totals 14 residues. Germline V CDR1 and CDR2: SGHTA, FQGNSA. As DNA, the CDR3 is TGTGCCAGCAGCTTTCTCAGGGAAGATCAGCCCCAGCATTTT. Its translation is CASSFLREDQPQHF.

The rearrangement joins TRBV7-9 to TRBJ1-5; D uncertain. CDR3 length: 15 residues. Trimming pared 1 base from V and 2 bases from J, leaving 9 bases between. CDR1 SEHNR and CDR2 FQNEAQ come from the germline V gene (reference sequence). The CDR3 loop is CASSLGLGGNQPQHF. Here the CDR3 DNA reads TGTGCCAGCAGCTTAGGGCTAGGAGGCAATCAGCCCCAGCATTTT.

The CDR3 reads CASRATGAVEKLFF. The CDR3 nucleotides read TGTGCCAGCAGGGCGACAGGCGCCGTGGAAAAACTGTTTTTT. The chain couples TRBV6-5 to TRBJ1-4, with D possibly TRBD1 on 6 matching bases. The V gene's germline CDR1 is MNHEY and CDR2 SVGAGI. V was shortened by 6 bases and J by 8 bases, with 16 bases between the two germline ends. The CDR3 is 14 residues long.

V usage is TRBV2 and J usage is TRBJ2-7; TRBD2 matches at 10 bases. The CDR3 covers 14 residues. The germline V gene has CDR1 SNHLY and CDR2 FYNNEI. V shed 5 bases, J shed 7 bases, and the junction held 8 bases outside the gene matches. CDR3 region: CASSRLAGRGEQYF. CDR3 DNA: TGTGCCAGCAGTAGACTAGCGGGCCGGGGGGAGCAGTACTTC. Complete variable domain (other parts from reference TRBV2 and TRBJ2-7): EPEVTQTPSHQVTQMGQEVILRCVPISNHLYFYWYRQILGQKVEFLVSFYNNEISEKSEIFDDQFSVERPDGSNFTLKIRSTKLEDSAMYFCASSRLAGRGEQYFGPGTRLTVT.

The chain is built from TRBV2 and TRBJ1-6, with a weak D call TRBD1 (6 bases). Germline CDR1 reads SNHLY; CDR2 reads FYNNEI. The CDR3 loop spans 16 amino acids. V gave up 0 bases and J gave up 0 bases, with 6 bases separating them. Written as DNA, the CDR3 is TGTGCCAGCAGTGAAGCGGACAGCTCCTATAATTCACCCCTCCACTTT. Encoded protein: CASSEADSSYNSPLHF.

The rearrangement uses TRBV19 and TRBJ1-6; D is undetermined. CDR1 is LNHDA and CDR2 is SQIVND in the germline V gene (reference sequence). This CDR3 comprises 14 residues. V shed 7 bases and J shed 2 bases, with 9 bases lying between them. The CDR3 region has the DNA TGTGCCAGTAATGAGGGAACCTATAATTCACCCCTCCACTTT. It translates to CASNEGTYNSPLHF.

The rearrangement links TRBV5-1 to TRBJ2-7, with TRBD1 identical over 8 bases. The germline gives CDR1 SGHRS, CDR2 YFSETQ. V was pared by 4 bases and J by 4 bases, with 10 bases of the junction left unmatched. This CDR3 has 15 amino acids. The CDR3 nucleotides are TGCGCCAGCAGCCGGGACAGGACGTCAACGTACGAGCAGTACTTC. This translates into CASSRDRTSTYEQYF.

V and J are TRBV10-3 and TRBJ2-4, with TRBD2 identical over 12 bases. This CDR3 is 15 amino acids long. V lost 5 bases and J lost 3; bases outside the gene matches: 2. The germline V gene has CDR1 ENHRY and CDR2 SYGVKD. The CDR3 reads CAISTSGGYKNIQYF. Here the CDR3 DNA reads TGTGCCATCAGTACTAGCGGGGGGTACAAAAACATTCAGTACTTC.

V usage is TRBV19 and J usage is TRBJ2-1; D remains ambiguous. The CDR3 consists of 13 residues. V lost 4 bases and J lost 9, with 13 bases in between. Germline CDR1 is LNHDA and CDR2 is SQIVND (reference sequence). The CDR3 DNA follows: TGTGCCAGTAGTACCAAGTTCTGGGGTGAGCAGTTCTTC. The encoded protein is CASSTKFWGEQFF.

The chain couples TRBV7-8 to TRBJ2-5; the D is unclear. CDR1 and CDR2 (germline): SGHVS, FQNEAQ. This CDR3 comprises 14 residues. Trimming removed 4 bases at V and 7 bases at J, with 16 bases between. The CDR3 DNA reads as TGTGCCAGCAGCTCCCAAATAGAGGAGCGGACCCAGTACTTC. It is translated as CASSSQIEERTQYF.

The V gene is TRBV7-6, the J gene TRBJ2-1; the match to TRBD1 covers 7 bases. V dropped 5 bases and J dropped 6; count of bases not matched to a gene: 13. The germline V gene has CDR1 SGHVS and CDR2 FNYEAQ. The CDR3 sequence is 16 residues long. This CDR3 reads CASSQNRGELGNEQFF. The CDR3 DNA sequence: TGTGCCAGCAGCCAAAACAGGGGAGAGCTAGGCAATGAGCAGTTCTTC.

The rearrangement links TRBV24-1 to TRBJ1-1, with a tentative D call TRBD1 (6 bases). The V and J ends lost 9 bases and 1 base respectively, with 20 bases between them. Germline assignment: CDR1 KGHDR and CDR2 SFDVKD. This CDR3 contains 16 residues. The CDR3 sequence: CATDKRTDSPNTEAFF. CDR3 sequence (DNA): TGTGCCACCGATAAAAGGACAGACAGTCCGAACACTGAAGCTTTCTTT.

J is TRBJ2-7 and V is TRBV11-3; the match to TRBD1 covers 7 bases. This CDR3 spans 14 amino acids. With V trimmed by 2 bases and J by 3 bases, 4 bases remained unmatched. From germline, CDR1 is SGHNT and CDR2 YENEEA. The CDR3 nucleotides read TGTGCCAGCAGCTTACCGGGACAGAGCTACGAGCAGTACTTC. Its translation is CASSLPGQSYEQYF.

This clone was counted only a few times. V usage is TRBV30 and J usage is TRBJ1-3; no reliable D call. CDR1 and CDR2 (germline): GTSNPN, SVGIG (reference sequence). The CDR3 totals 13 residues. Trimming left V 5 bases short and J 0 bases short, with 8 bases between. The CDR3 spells CAWDLGSGNTIYF. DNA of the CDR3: TGTGCCTGGGACTTGGGCTCTGGAAACACCATATATTTT.

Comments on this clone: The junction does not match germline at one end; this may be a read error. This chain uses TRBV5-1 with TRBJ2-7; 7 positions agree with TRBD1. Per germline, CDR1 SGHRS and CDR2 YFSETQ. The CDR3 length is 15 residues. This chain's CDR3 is CASRLGTAYSYEQYF. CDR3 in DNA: TGCGCCAGCAGGTTGGGGACAGCGTACTCCTACGAGCAGTACTTC.

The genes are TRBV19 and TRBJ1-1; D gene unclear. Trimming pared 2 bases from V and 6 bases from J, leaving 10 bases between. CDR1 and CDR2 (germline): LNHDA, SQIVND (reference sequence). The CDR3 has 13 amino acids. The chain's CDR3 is CASSITPSAEAFF. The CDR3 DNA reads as TGTGCCAGTAGTATAACCCCGAGCGCTGAAGCTTTCTTT.

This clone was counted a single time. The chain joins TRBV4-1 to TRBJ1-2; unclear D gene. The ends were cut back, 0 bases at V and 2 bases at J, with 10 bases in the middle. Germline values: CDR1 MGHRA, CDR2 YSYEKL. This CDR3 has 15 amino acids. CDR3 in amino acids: CASSQEGNPNYGYTF. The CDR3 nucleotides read TGCGCCAGCAGCCAAGAGGGCAACCCGAACTATGGCTACACCTTC.